The clone carrying this TCR beta chain turned up a few times. Its matching antigen is unknown. Documented treatment: roughly 11-day PBMC culture with coronavirus spike peptide pools or control peptides (ViraFEST assay). T cells were expanded with peptide pools, and expanded clonotypes were identified by TCR sequencing. The Oncomine TCR Beta short-read assay was applied to DNA of cultured CD4+ T cells. From cultured CD4+ T cells, genomic DNA was extracted. TCRdb passed the PCR reads through MiXCR, listing each CDR3 protein once. Here the sample spans some 22,000 distinct CDR3 sequences, 60% to 80% being singletons. These data come from a study of vaccination and CD4 T cells after COVID-19. Study background: Overlapping peptides covering the spike proteins of SARS-CoV-2, HCoV-NL63, HCoV-OC43 and HCoV-229E were added to stimulate cells.

CDR1 SEHNR and CDR2 FQNEAQ come from the germline V gene (reference sequence). V gave up 2 bases and J gave up 4 bases; unmatched junction bases: 18. The CDR3 contains 19 residues. Overall study results and limits: Convalescent patients had a median approximately 86% of reactive clones appearing only post-vaccination.

The sequencing used CD4+ T cells from blood, cultured in vitro, collected before SARS-CoV-2 vaccination. The chain uses TRBV7-9 and TRBJ1-1; TRBD1 matches at 8 bases. This TCR came from a human donor who received a COVID-19 vaccine. CDR3 in amino acids: CASSLPKGQGAILVTEAFF. In nucleotides, the CDR3 is TGTGCCAGCAGCTTACCCAAGGGGCAGGGGGCGATTTTGGTCACTGAAGCTTTCTTT.